This paragraph reports one T cell receptor (beta chain). This entry belongs to a study of T cell changes during pregnancy in multiple sclerosis. Produced via immunoSEQ multiplex PCR; TCRdb's table is partial and in-frame only. The sample lists 40,000 to 45,000 clones; 88% were seen once. Germline CDR1 is MNHEY and CDR2 is SVGAGI. The CDR3 sequence is 16 residues long. V was clipped by 2 bases and J by 9 bases; unmatched bases: 12. This sequence joins TRBV6-5 and TRBJ2-7, with 11 bases lining up with TRBD1. The receptor comes from a female donor in good health, enrolled as a control in a pregnancy study. The sample consisted of CD8+ T cells from peripheral blood mononuclear cells, taken after pregnancy. The CDR3 protein is CASSYTDGTGGPRQYF. The DNA for the CDR3 is TGTGCCAGCAGTTACACGGACGGGACAGGGGGTCCAAGGCAGTACTTC.